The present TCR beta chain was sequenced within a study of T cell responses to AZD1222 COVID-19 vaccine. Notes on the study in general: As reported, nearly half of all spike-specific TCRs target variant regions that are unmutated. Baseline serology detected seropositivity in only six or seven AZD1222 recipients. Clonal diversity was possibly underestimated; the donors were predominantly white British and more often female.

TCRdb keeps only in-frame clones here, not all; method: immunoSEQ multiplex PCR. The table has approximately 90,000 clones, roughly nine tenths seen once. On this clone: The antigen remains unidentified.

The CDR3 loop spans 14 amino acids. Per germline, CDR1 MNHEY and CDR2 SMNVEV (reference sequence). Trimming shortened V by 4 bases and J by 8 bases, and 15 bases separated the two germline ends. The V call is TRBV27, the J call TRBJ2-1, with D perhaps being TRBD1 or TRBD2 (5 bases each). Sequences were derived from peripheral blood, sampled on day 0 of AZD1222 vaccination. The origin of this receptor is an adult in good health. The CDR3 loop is CASSWDDVEDEQFF. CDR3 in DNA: TGTGCCAGCAGTTGGGACGACGTCGAGGATGAGCAGTTCTTC.